This record covers a single T cell receptor (beta chain). Antigen unknown. Its ends do not fully match the called genes, so a read error is possible. The CDR3 length is 14 residues. Germline CDR1 and CDR2: LGHNA and YSLEER. This sample is drawn from a study of tumor-infiltrating lymphocytes in primary liver carcinoma. Study-wide findings and caveats: There were only about 7-24% of top clones found in all five tumor regions.

From around 530 ng of total RNA, TCR beta-specific cDNA was reverse-transcribed using a constant-region primer. Libraries covering TCR beta were generated through three nested multiplex PCR rounds (using a slightly modified ARM-PCR). For around 9 cycles apiece, the opening two PCR rounds ran with TRBV1-TRBV30 forward primers and a C-beta reverse primer. TCRdb ran MiXCR on the multiplex PCR reads and lists one entry per CDR3 protein. Seen here are approximately 110,000 distinct CDR3 sequences, approximately 80% observed once, and the top ten hold approximately 20%. Total RNA and DNA came together from 20-30 mg of bulk tissue without cell sorting. Patients underwent resection of primary liver carcinoma. Separate regions, five per tumor, were sampled.

Sequenced input: liver tumor tissue from sampling region 3. Subset given: tumor region T3, left-lateral pole. This TCR came from a man in his forties with primary liver carcinoma and hepatitis B virus infection. The genes are TRBV4-3 and TRBJ2-3, with TRBD2 matching over 7 bases. In DNA, the CDR3 is TGTGTCAGCAGCCAAGGACTAGGCACAGATACGCAGTATTTT. Translating it yields CVSSQGLGTDTQYF.